These T cell receptor beta chains were read from a single sample in a study of T cell responses to AZD1222 COVID-19 vaccine. Libraries were prepared by immunoSEQ multiplex PCR; TCRdb keeps only in-frame clonotypes and omits some of them. Here the sample spans about 94,000 clones, less than 85% being singletons. The sequences come from peripheral blood, collected 28 days after the second AZD1222 dose. Every receptor here comes from an adult who received the AZD1222 COVID-19 vaccine. The conserved cysteine and the conserved F or W are not part of the CDR3 here.

v_gene: TRBV11-2
CDR3aa: ASSFDRFTDTQY

v_gene: TRBV19
CDR3aa: ASSTGTSGGPTGELF

v_gene: TRBV4-1
CDR3aa: ASSQGSEGIAGYT

v_gene: TRBV2
CDR3aa: ASSRREVYGYT

v_gene: TRBV6-2/TRBV6-3
CDR3aa: ASSSRGGSIGYGYT

v_gene: TRBV5-1
CDR3aa: ASSQRGASNTEAF

v_gene: TRBV29-1
CDR3aa: SVSANTEAF

v_gene: TRBV29-1
CDR3aa: SVKSSNSNQPQH

v_gene: TRBV5-5
CDR3aa: ASSLRLDRTEAF

v_gene: TRBV7-9
CDR3aa: ASSVGQGLSF

v_gene: TRBV7-8
CDR3aa: ASSLVAGTSYEQY

v_gene: TRBV6-5
CDR3aa: ARKKGPNTGELF

v_gene: TRBV10-1
CDR3aa: ASSDLRSGVAF

v_gene: TRBV12-5
CDR3aa: ASGLGLQGSEQY

v_gene: TRBV7-3
CDR3aa: ASSSSRGLYNEQF

v_gene: TRBV19
CDR3aa: ASSPRPGDISGNTIY

v_gene: TRBV4-2
CDR3aa: ASSQDLGKRDFPYEQY

v_gene: TRBV11-3
CDR3aa: ASSPQGAENYGYT

v_gene: TRBV5-1
CDR3aa: ASSLQGAVNEQF

v_gene: TRBV7-8
CDR3aa: ASSSTGVFYEQY

v_gene: TRBV19
CDR3aa: ASSMTGWVGELF

v_gene: TRBV3-1/TRBV3-2
CDR3aa: ASSQRRSGDTQY

v_gene: TRBV7-9
CDR3aa: ASSLGGTGNQPQH

v_gene: TRBV11-2
CDR3aa: ASSPRDTGYGYT

v_gene: TRBV28
CDR3aa: ASSVRYEQY

v_gene: TRBV7-3
CDR3aa: ASSSGPFTDTQY

v_gene: TRBV15
CDR3aa: ATSPRGGRGNEKLF

v_gene: TRBV4-1
CDR3aa: ASSQVTGQGGNTIY

v_gene: TRBV29-1
CDR3aa: SVVNTGGNLNEQF

v_gene: TRBV10-2
CDR3aa: ASSESGGTQY

v_gene: TRBV5-6
CDR3aa: ASSLVSQETQY

v_gene: TRBV29-1
CDR3aa: SVRQGPYT

v_gene: TRBV3-1/TRBV3-2
CDR3aa: ASSKNSGFYNEQF

v_gene: TRBV5-4
CDR3aa: ASSLGYRLGTEAF

v_gene: TRBV19
CDR3aa: ASSRDRRQPQH

v_gene: TRBV6-5
CDR3aa: ASSPRTGYEQY

v_gene: TRBV7-9
CDR3aa: ASSRRGSIYEQY

v_gene: TRBV19
CDR3aa: ASKTTGAPTEQY

v_gene: TRBV13
CDR3aa: ASSPRWGGFGANEQF

v_gene: TRBV13
CDR3aa: ASSRPGQGINEQF

v_gene: TRBV6-1
CDR3aa: ASSDTATLLNYGYT

v_gene: TRBV15
CDR3aa: ATSSWGSGTYEQY

v_gene: TRBV9
CDR3aa: ASSATGGNNEQF